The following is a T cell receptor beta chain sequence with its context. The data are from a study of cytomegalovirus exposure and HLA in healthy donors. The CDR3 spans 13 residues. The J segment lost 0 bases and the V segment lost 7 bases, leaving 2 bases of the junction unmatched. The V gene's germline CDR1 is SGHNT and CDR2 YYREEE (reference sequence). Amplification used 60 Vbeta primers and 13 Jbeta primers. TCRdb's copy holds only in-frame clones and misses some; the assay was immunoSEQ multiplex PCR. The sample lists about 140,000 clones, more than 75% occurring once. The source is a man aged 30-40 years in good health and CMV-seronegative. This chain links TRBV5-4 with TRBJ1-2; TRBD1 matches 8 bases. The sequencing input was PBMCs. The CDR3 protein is CASAGQANYGYTF. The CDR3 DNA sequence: TGTGCCAGCGCGGGACAGGCTAACTATGGCTACACCTTC.